This T cell receptor beta chain appears in the sequencing data of a study of Ad26.COV2.S vaccination and SARS-CoV-2 variants. Across the whole study: Into the muscle, Ad26.COV2.S was dosed once or twice, 56 days apart.

Treatment: 15 to 20 received Ad26.COV2.S at low or high dose, single or two shots; roughly five received placebo; per-sample allocation not given. Samples analyzed were those drawn on day 63 after the first vaccine or placebo injection. Vaccination employed an Ad26 vector expressing the Wuhan-strain SARS-CoV-2 spike. Details on this clone: Its antigen remains unidentified.

Some clones are missing from TCRdb's copy, which holds only in-frame ones; the method was immunoSEQ multiplex PCR. The data hold 300,000 to 350,000 clones, with around 90% observed a single time. Regarding the study as a whole: Reports say spike-specific CD8+ and CD4+ T cell responses covered substantial breadth after vaccination.

Trimming cost V 8 bases and J 3 bases, with 16 bases left between them. Germline CDR1 SQVTM, CDR2 ANQGSEA. This CDR3 comprises 13 residues. The chain couples TRBV29-1 to TRBJ1-1, with D unresolved. Sequencing used peripheral blood, obtained in a trial of Ad26.COV2.S vaccine versus placebo. The receptor comes from a person aged 18 to 59 who received the Ad26.COV2.S COVID-19 vaccine or a placebo. Here the CDR3 reads CSPSGESDTEAFF. In DNA, the CDR3 is TGCAGCCCCTCGGGAGAGTCGGACACTGAAGCTTTCTTT. Based on the CDR3 plus reference TRBV29-1 and TRBJ1-1, the full variable domain is SAVISQKPSRDICQRGTSLTIQCQVDSQVTMMFWYRQQPGQSLTLIATANQGSEATYESGFVIDKFPISRPNLTFSTLTVSNMSPEDSSIYLCSPSGESDTEAFFGQGTRLTVV.